This is a list of T cell receptor beta chains from one sample in a study of Ad26.COV2.S vaccination and SARS-CoV-2 variants. Assay used: immunoSEQ multiplex PCR; TCRdb lists only in-frame clones, some missing. The sample shows 350,000 to 450,000 clones, roughly 84% of them seen only once. The sample consisted of peripheral blood, taken in a trial of Ad26.COV2.S vaccine versus placebo. The source is a person between 18 and 65 years old who received the Ad26.COV2.S COVID-19 vaccine or a placebo. Each CDR3 is given with its conserved first and last residue. The D gene is left open where the match is weak. Some rows mark clone size as missing; the rest say once, few, many or name a class of expanded clone.

TRBV5-1	.	TRBJ2-7	13	.	TGCGCCAGCAGCGGAAAGATCGGGGACGAGCAGTACTTC	CASSGKIGDEQYF
TRBV6-2/TRBV6-3	TRBD1	TRBJ1-5	17	once	TGTGCCAGCAGTTACCGCACCGGGACAGGGGACAATCAGCCCCAGCATTTT	CASSYRTGTGDNQPQHF
TRBV12-3/TRBV12-4	.	TRBJ2-1	11	.	TGTGCCAGCACCCTCCGTGGTGAGCAGTTCTTC	CASTLRGEQFF
TRBV19	.	TRBJ2-3	14	.	TGTGCCAGTAGTATTTGGGTCAGCACAGATACGCAGTATTTT	CASSIWVSTDTQYF
TRBV3-1/TRBV3-2	.	TRBJ1-2	15	once	TGTGCCAGCAGCCCCCTGTTGGATTCTAACTATGGCTACACCTTC	CASSPLLDSNYGYTF
TRBV3-1/TRBV3-2	TRBD2	TRBJ2-3	18	.	TGTGCCAGCAGCCAATGGGTAGCGGGGGGACCGGAGGGAGATACGCAGTATTTT	CASSQWVAGGPEGDTQYF
TRBV18	.	TRBJ1-3	15	.	TGTGCCAGCTCACGGGAGGGGATCTCTGGAAACACCATATATTTT	CASSREGISGNTIYF
TRBV10-3	TRBD1	TRBJ2-1	13	.	TGTGCCATCTCCCAGGGGGCCGTGGATGAGCAGTTCTTC	CAISQGAVDEQFF
TRBV7-6	.	TRBJ2-7	14	.	TGTGCCAGCAGTCGGCTCAACCCACCCTACGAGCAGTACTTC	CASSRLNPPYEQYF
TRBV3-1/TRBV3-2	TRBD2	TRBJ2-1	18	.	TGTGCCAGCAGCCAAGATCCGTCGCTAGCGGGGTCCTACAATGAGCAGTTCTTC	CASSQDPSLAGSYNEQFF
TRBV28	.	TRBJ1-1	14	.	TGTGCCAGCAGCCCTGGAGGGACGGACACTGAAGCTTTCTTT	CASSPGGTDTEAFF
TRBV6-2/TRBV6-3	.	TRBJ2-7	12	.	TGTGCCAGCAGCGGGCTGGGATACGAGCAGTACTTC	CASSGLGYEQYF
TRBV12-5	.	TRBJ1-1	13	.	TGTGCTAGTGGTTTGGCCTTGAACACTGAAGCTTTCTTT	CASGLALNTEAFF
TRBV3-1/TRBV3-2	TRBD1	TRBJ1-3	15	.	TGTGCCAGCAGCCTAAGGACAGGGGGTGGAAACACCATATATTTT	CASSLRTGGGNTIYF
TRBV5-1	TRBD1	TRBJ1-2	13	.	TGCGCCAGCAGCTTCCGGGACAGCTATGGCTACACCTTC	CASSFRDSYGYTF
TRBV28	.	TRBJ2-5	12	.	TGTGCCAGCGCCACGGGCGGAGAGACCCAGTACTTC	CASATGGETQYF
TRBV30	.	TRBJ2-5	14	once	TGTGCCTGGAGTGTTAAATGGGTTGGAGAGACCCAGTACTTC	CAWSVKWVGETQYF
TRBV9	.	TRBJ2-3	13	many	TGTGCCAGCAGCGGGACCGGCACAGATACGCAGTATTTT	CASSGTGTDTQYF
TRBV19	TRBD2	TRBJ2-6	13	once	TGTGCCACCAGCGGGGGCTGGGCCAACGTCCTGACTTTC	CATSGGWANVLTF
TRBV6-2/TRBV6-3	.	TRBJ1-4	17	.	TGTGCCAGCAGCTCGGAGGTCGAGGGGGCAACTAATGAAAAACTGTTTTTT	CASSSEVEGATNEKLFF
TRBV6-5	TRBD2	TRBJ2-7	16	.	TGTGCCAGCAGTTACTCTCCAGCGGGAGGGCCCTACGAGCAGTACTTC	CASSYSPAGGPYEQYF
TRBV5-1	.	TRBJ2-3	15	.	TGCGCCAGCAGCTATGGGACGGGTGGTCAAGATACGCAGTATTTT	CASSYGTGGQDTQYF
TRBV25-1	.	TRBJ2-3	15	.	TGTGCCAGCAGTGAATACCCCAGGGGAATGGATACGCAGTATTTT	CASSEYPRGMDTQYF